This T cell receptor (beta chain) was sequenced in a study of response to subunit inactivated influenza vaccine. TCRdb passed the RT-PCR reads through MiXCR, listing each CDR3 protein once. In the table there are 430,000 or so distinct CDR3 sequences, approximately 11% of which are singletons. CDR3 length equals 13 residues. V was trimmed by 6 bases and J by 3 bases, leaving 9 bases between them. This clonotype has at least ten counts. The source was PBMCs from blood, collected around seven weeks after vaccination. The chain links TRBV12-3 or TRBV12-4 to TRBJ1-5; TRBD1 might be the D (5 bases). This clonotype was obtained from a man between 50 and 59 years old who received an inactivated influenza vaccine. The CDR3 protein is CASRGALNQPQHF. The CDR3 bases are TGTGCCAGCAGAGGGGCTCTCAATCAGCCCCAGCATTTT.